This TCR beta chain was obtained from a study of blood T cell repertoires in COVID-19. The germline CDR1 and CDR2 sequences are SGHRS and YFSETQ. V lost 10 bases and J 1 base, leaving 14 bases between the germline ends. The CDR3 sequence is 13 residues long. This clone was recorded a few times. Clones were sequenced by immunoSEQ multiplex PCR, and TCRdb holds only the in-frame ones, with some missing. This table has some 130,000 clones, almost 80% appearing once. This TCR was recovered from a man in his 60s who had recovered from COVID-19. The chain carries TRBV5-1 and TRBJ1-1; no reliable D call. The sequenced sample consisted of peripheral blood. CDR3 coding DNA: TGCGCCTCTTCGGAGGGAAAGAACACTGAAGCTTTCTTT. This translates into CASSEGKNTEAFF. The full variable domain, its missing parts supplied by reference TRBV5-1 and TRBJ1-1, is KAGVTQTPRYLIKTRGQQVTLSCSPISGHRSVSWYQQTPGQGLQFLFEYFSETQRNKGNFPGRFSGRQFSNSRSEMNVSTLELGDSALYLCASSEGKNTEAFFGQGTRLTVV.